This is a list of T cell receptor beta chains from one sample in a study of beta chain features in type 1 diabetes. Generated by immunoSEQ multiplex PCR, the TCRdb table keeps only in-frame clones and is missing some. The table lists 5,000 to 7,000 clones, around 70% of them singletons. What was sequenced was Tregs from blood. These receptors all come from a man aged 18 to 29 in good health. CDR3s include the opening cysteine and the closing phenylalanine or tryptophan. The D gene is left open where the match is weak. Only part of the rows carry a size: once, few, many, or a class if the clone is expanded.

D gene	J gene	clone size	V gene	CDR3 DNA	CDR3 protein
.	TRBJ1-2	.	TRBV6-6	TGTGCCAGCAGTTACCAGGGCGACTATGGCTACACCTTC	CASSYQGDYGYTF
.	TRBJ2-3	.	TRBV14	TGTGCCAGCATTCCACAGGGAAGGGAAGGGACAGATACGCAGTATTTT	CASIPQGREGTDTQYF
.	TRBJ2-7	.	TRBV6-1	TGTGCCAGCAGTGTCGAGGGATCGACTGAGCAGTACTTC	CASSVEGSTEQYF
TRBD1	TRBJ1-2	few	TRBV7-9	TGTGCCAGCAGCTCGGACAGGGGACAAAGAGGGGGCTATGGCTACACCTTC	CASSSDRGQRGGYGYTF
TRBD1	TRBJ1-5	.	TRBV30	TGTGCCTGGAGTGGAGGGGGCGGTCAGCCCCAGCATTTT	CAWSGGGGQPQHF
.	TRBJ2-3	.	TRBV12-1	TGTGCCAGCAGCCTTCGACTAGCGGGGCACCCAGATACGCAGTATTTT	CASSLRLAGHPDTQYF
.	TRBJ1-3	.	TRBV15	TGTGCCACCAGCAGAGAACCGGGGTACTCTGGAAACACCATATATTTT	CATSREPGYSGNTIYF
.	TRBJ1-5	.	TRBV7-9	TGTGCCAGCAGCAGGGGCAACAATCAGCCCCAGCATTTT	CASSRGNNQPQHF
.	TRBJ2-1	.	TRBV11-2	TGTGCCAGCAGCCCCCGCGGACTCTACAATGAGCAGTTCTTC	CASSPRGLYNEQFF
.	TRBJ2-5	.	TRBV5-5	TGTGCCAGCAGCTTAGGGGCCCTGTACCAAGAGACCCAGTACTTC	CASSLGALYQETQYF
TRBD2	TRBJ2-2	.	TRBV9	TGTGCCGGCAGCGTAGGACTAGCGGGGGCACAAAACACCGGGGAGCTGTTTTTT	CAGSVGLAGAQNTGELFF
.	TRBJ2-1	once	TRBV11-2	TGTGCCAGCAGCTTAACGTCATTGCGGGGGCCGAAAAGGATGAATGAGCAGTTCTTC	CASSLTSLRGPKRMNEQFF
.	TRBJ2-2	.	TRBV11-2	TGTGCCAGCAGCTCACAAGCGAACACCGGGGAGCTGTTTTTT	CASSSQANTGELFF
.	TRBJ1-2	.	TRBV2	TGTGCCAGCAGGATTGCAGGGGCGCCCGGCTACACCTTC	CASRIAGAPGYTF
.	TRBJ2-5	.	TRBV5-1	TGCGCCAGCAGCTTGGCCTCGGAGACCCAGTACTTC	CASSLASETQYF
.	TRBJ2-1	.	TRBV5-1	TGCGCCAGCAGCCCCTTCTCACTATACAATGAGCAGTTCTTC	CASSPFSLYNEQFF
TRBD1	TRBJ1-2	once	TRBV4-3	TGCGCCAGCAGCCGCGAGACAGGGCGCGGGGGCTACACCTTC	CASSRETGRGGYTF
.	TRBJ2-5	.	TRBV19	TGTGCCAGTAGTACAATCAGTGGCGAGACCCAGTACTTC	CASSTISGETQYF
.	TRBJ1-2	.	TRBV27	TGTGCCAGCAGAGAAACCCGCAGGGGCTTAGACTATGGCTACACCTTC	CASRETRRGLDYGYTF
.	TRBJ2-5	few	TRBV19	TGTGCCAGTAGGGGACACCCACAAGAGACCCAGTACTTC	CASRGHPQETQYF
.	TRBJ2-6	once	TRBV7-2	TGTGCCAGCAGCGGATGGGGGGGCACCGGGGCCAACGTCCTGACTTTC	CASSGWGGTGANVLTF
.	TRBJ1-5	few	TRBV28	TGTGCCAGCAGTTTGTCGCTTAGCCAGCCCCAGCATTTT	CASSLSLSQPQHF
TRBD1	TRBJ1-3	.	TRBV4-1	TGCGCCAGCAGCCAACAGGGGGCCGGAAACACCATATATTTT	CASSQQGAGNTIYF
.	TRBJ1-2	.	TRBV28	TGTGCCAGCAGTTTCTCGTTTGGCTACACCTTC	CASSFSFGYTF
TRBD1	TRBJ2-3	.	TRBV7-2	TGTGCCAGCAGCTTACAGGGGGCAGATACGCAGTATTTT	CASSLQGADTQYF
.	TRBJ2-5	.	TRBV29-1	TGCAGCGTGCGACTGGACCAAGAGACCCAGTACTTC	CSVRLDQETQYF
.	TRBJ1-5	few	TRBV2	TGTGCCAGCAGTGAAGATGGCAGTGCGGACTCAAGCAATCAGCCCCAGCATTTT	CASSEDGSADSSNQPQHF
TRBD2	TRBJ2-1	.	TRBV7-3	TGTGCCAGCAGCGGGACTACGGCTGAGCAGTTCTTC	CASSGTTAEQFF